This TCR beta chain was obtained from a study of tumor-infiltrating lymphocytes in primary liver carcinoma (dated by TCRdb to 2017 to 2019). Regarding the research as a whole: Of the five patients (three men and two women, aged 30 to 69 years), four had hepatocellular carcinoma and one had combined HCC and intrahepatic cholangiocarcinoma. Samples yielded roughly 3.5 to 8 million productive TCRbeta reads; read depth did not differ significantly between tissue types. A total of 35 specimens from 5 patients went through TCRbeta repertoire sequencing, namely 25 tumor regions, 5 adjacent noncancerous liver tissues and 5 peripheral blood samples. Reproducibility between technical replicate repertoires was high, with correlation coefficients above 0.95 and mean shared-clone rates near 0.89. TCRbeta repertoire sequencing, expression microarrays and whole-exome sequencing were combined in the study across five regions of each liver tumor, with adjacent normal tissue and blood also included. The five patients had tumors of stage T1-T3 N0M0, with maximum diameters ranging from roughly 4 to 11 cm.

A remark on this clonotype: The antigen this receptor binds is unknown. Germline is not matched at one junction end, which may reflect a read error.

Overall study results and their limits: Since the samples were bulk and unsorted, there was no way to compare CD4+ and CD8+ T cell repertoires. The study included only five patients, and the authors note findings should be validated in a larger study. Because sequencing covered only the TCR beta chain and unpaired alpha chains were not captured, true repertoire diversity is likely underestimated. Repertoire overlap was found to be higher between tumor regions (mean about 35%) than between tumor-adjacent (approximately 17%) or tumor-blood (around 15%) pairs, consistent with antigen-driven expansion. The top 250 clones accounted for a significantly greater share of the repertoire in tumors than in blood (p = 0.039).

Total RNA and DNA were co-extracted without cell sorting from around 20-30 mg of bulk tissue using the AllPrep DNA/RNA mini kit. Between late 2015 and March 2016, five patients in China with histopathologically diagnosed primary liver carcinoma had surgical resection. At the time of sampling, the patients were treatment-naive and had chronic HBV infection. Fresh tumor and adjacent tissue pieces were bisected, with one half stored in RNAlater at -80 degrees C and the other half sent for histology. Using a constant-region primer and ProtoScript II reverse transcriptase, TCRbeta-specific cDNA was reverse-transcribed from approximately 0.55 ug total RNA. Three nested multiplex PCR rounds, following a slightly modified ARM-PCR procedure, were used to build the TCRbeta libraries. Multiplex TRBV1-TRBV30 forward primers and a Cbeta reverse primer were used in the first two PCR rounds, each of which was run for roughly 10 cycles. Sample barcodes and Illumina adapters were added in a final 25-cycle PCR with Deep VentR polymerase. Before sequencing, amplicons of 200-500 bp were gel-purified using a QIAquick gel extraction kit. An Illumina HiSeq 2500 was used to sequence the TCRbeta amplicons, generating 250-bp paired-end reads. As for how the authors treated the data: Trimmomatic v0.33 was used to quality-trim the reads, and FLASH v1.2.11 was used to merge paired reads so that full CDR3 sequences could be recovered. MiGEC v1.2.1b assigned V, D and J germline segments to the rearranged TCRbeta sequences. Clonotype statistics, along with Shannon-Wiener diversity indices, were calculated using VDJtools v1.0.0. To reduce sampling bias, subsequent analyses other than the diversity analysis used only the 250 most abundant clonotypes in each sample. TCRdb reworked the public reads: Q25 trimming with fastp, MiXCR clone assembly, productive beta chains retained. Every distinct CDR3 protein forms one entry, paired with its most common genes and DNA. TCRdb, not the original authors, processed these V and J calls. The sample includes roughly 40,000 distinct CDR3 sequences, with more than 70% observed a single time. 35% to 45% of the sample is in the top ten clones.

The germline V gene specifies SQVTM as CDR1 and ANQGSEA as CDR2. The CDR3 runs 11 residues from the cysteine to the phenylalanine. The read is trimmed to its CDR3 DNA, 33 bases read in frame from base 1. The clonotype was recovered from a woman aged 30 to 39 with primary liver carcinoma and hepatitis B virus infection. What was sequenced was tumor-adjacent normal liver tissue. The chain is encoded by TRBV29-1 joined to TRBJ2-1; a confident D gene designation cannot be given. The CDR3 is CSVRIRNEQFF. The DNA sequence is TGCAGCGTTCGGATTCGGAATGAGCAATTCTTC.